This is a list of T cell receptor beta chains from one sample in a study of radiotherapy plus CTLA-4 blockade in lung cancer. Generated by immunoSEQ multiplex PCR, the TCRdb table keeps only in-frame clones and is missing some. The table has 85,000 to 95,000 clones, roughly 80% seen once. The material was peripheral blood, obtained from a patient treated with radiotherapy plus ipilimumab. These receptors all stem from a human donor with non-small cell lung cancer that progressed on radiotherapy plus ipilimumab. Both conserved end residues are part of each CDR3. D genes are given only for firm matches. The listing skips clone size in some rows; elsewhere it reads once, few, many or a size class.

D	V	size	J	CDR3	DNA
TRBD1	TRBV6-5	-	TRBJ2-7	CASTATGSSYEQYF	TGTGCCAGCACCGCGACAGGGAGCTCCTACGAGCAGTACTTC
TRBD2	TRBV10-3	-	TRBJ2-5	CAIRLAEETQYF	TGTGCCATCAGACTAGCGGAAGAGACCCAGTACTTC
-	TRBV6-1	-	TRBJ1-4	CASSEVRGATNEKLFF	TGTGCCAGCAGTGAAGTGAGGGGGGCAACTAATGAAAAACTGTTTTTT
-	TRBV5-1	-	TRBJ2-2	CASSQSPTEDTGELFF	TGCGCCAGCAGCCAATCCCCGACAGAGGACACCGGGGAGCTGTTTTTT
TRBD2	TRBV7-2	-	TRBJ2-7	CASSLVPGGYEQYF	TGTGCCAGCAGCTTAGTTCCGGGAGGGTACGAGCAGTACTTC
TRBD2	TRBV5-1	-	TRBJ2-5	CASSFGLAGVRETQYF	TGCGCCAGCAGCTTCGGACTAGCGGGAGTACGAGAGACCCAGTACTTC
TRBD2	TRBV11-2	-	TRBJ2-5	CASTTGTGGQETQYF	TGTGCCAGCACCACCGGAACGGGGGGACAAGAGACCCAGTACTTC
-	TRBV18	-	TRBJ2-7	CASSPIAQGKNEQYF	TGTGCCAGCTCACCTATAGCCCAGGGTAAGAACGAGCAGTACTTC
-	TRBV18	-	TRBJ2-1	CASSPPASNEQFF	TGTGCCAGCTCACCACCGGCAAGTAATGAGCAGTTCTTC
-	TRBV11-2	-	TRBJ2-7	CASSLGRAEQYF	TGTGCCAGCAGCTTAGGTCGTGCGGAGCAGTACTTC
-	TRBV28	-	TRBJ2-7	CASSSSGGQSSYEQYF	TGTGCCAGCAGTTCCTCTGGCGGGCAGTCCTCCTACGAGCAGTACTTC
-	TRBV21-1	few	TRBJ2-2	CASSKGLAVNTGELFF	TGTGCCAGCAGCAAAGGGCTAGCGGTGAACACCGGGGAGCTGTTTTTT
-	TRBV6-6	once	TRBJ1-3	CASRSSGNTIYF	TGTGCCAGCAGGAGCTCTGGAAACACCATATATTTT
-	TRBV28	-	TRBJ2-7	CASNRQFSYEQYF	TGTGCCAGCAATCGACAGTTTTCCTACGAGCAGTACTTC
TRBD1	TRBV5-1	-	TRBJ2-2	CASRDRGQSGELFF	TGCGCCAGCAGAGACAGGGGGCAGAGCGGGGAGCTGTTTTTT
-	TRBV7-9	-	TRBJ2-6	CASSLAARTGANVLTF	TGTGCCAGCAGCTTAGCGGCCAGGACTGGGGCCAACGTCCTGACTTTC
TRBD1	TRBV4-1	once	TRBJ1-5	CASSQEDGTGTLSNQPQHF	TGCGCCAGCAGCCAAGAAGACGGGACAGGGACACTGAGCAATCAGCCCCAGCATTTT
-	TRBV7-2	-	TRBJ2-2	CASSLLSANTGELFF	TGTGCCAGCAGCTTATTATCAGCGAACACCGGGGAGCTGTTTTTT
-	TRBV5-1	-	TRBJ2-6	CASTQGLLPGGANVLTF	TGCGCCAGCACACAGGGCCTGCTTCCTGGAGGGGCCAACGTCCTGACTTTC
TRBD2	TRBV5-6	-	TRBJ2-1	CASSLSVGRAYNEQFF	TGTGCCAGCAGCTTGTCGGTCGGGAGGGCCTACAATGAGCAGTTCTTC
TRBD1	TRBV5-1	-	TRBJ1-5	CASRPTGDSNQPQHF	TGCGCCAGCAGACCGACAGGGGATAGCAATCAGCCCCAGCATTTT
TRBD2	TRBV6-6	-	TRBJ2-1	CASSYRAGVEQFF	TGTGCCAGCAGTTACCGAGCGGGAGTCGAGCAGTTCTTC
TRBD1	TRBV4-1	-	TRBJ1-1	CASSPSRSQGDTEAFF	TGCGCCAGCAGCCCTAGTCGCAGTCAGGGGGACACTGAAGCTTTCTTT
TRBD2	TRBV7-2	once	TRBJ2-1	CASSFGTSLREQFF	TGTGCCAGCAGCTTCGGGACTAGTCTTCGTGAGCAGTTCTTC
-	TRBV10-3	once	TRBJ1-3	CASLGGTGDTIYF	TGTGCCAGCCTGGGGGGGACTGGGGACACCATATATTTT
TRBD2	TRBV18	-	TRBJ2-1	CASSPRNGRASGNEQFF	TGTGCCAGCTCACCGAGGAACGGGAGGGCCTCCGGCAATGAGCAGTTCTTC
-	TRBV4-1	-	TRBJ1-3	CASSPTGISGNTIYF	TGCGCCAGCAGCCCAACAGGGATCTCTGGAAACACCATATATTTT
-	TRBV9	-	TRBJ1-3	CASSVDISGNTIYF	TGTGCCAGCAGCGTAGATATCTCTGGAAACACCATATATTTT
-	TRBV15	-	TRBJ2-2	CATSRDEGRDSTGELFF	TGTGCCACCAGCAGAGATGAAGGGCGGGACAGCACCGGGGAGCTGTTTTTT
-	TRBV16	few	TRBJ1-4	CASSQSGYNEKLFF	TGTGCCAGCAGCCAATCGGGGTATAATGAAAAACTGTTTTTT
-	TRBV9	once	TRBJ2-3	CASSVGTHESDTQYF	TGTGCCAGCAGCGTAGGGACCCACGAATCAGATACGCAGTATTTT
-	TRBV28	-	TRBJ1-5	CASSPTNSLQPQHF	TGTGCCAGCAGTCCTACAAATTCGCTTCAGCCCCAGCATTTT
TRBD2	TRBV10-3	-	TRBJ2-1	CATETGTSNNEQFF	TGTGCCACAGAAACCGGGACTAGCAACAATGAGCAGTTCTTC
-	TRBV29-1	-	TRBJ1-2	CSVEDPAGRGYTF	TGCAGCGTTGAAGATCCGGCAGGGAGAGGCTACACCTTC
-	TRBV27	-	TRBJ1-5	CASSLFARNNQPQHF	TGTGCCAGCAGTTTATTTGCGAGAAACAATCAGCCCCAGCATTTT
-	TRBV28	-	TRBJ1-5	CASSLREGKFSNQPQHF	TGTGCCAGCAGTTTAAGGGAGGGGAAATTTAGCAATCAGCCCCAGCATTTT
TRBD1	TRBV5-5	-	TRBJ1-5	CASSLEGGDQPQHF	TGTGCCAGCAGCTTGGAAGGGGGCGACCAGCCCCAGCATTTT
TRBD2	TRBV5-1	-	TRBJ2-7	CASSLGLAEQTCEQYF	TGCGCCAGCAGCTTGGGGCTAGCGGAACAAACCTGCGAGCAGTACTTC
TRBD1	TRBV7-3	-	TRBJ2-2	CASSPGQSNTGELFF	TGTGCCAGCAGCCCGGGACAGTCGAACACCGGGGAGCTGTTTTTT
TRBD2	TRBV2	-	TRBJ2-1	CASLGTSGNNEQFF	TGTGCCAGCCTTGGGACTAGCGGAAACAATGAGCAGTTCTTC
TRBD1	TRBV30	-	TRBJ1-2	CAWDAGTGYGYTF	TGTGCCTGGGATGCCGGGACAGGTTATGGCTACACCTTC
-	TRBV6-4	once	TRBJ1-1	CASRNRAGNNTEAFF	TGTGCCAGCAGAAACAGGGCCGGGAATAACACTGAAGCTTTCTTT
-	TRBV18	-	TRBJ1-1	CASSPGPWREGRTEAFF	TGTGCCAGCTCACCAGGGCCGTGGAGGGAAGGGAGGACTGAAGCTTTCTTT
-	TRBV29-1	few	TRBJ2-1	CSVATGMDAEQFF	TGCAGCGTTGCCACGGGAATGGACGCTGAGCAGTTCTTC
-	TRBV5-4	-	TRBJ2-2	CASSLGPLNTGELFF	TGTGCCAGCAGCTTAGGACCGCTAAACACCGGGGAGCTGTTTTTT
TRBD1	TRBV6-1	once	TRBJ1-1	CASSELETGESSTEAFF	TGTGCCAGCAGTGAACTAGAGACAGGGGAGTCGAGCACTGAAGCTTTCTTT
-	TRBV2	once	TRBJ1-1	CASSVGLNTEAFF	TGTGCCAGCAGTGTAGGATTGAACACTGAAGCTTTCTTT
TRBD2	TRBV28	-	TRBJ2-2	CAPGPKAGGPMGELFF	TGTGCTCCGGGCCCGAAAGCGGGAGGGCCGATGGGGGAGCTGTTTTTT
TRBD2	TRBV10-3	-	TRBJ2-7	CAISDSSGRALPEQYF	TGTGCCATCAGTGATTCCAGCGGGAGGGCCCTCCCCGAGCAGTACTTC
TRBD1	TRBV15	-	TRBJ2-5	CATSRGRTGPIGETQYF	TGTGCCACCAGCAGAGGGCGGACAGGGCCCATCGGAGAGACCCAGTACTTC
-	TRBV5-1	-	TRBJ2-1	CASSSEGRVYNEQFF	TGCGCCAGCAGCTCCGAGGGGCGGGTGTACAATGAGCAGTTCTTC
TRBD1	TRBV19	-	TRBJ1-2	CASSISGQPNYGYTF	TGTGCCAGTAGTATATCGGGACAGCCTAACTATGGCTACACCTTC
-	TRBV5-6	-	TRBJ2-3	CASSLDRDTQYF	TGTGCCAGCAGCTTAGACAGAGATACGCAGTATTTT
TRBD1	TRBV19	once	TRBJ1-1	CASSPRDRLNTEAFF	TGTGCCAGTAGTCCCAGGGACAGGTTGAACACTGAAGCTTTCTTT
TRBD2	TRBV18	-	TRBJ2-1	CASSPRRAGDNEQFF	TGTGCCAGCTCACCAAGGAGGGCGGGGGACAATGAGCAGTTCTTC